This TCR beta chain is drawn from a study of T cells in Graves' hyperthyroidism and ophthalmopathy (dated by TCRdb to between 2018 and 2021). For context, the study as a whole: Peripheral blood samples were taken at the time of initial diagnosis, prior to any treatment. TCR V-J signatures able to tell the groups apart were searched for in a discovery cohort of 90 to 100 patients, of whom approximately 40 had Graves' ophthalmopathy and around 56 had stable Graves' hyperthyroidism. Prospective prediction of ophthalmopathy was tested in an independent validation cohort consisting of fewer than 20 hyperthyroidism patients and over 15 patients who later progressed to ophthalmopathy. The 100 or so discovery patients were randomly split 7:3 into training and test sets. Thyroid tissue and blood T-cell repertoires from more than five Graves' hyperthyroidism patients were also compared in the study. After sampling, hyperthyroidism patients received methimazole starting at 30 mg daily, and ophthalmopathy patients received high-dose intravenous methylprednisolone. According to the paper, TCR Vbeta CDR3 sequencing was carried out on more than 120 peripheral blood samples, which came from 40 to 45 ophthalmopathy, 70 to 80 hyperthyroidism and roughly 17 progressor patients. Broader findings and caveats from the paper: Most expanded thyroid clonotypes (frequency above 0.001) were also detected in blood, a finding suggesting that blood repertoires may reflect thyroid immune responses. Sample size was not statistically predetermined, and investigators were not blinded to group allocation. Ophthalmopathy was separated from stable hyperthyroidism by a 13 V-J signature model, with over 85% sensitivity and approximately 81% specificity obtained in cross-validation and 80%/75% obtained in testing. In validation, progression to ophthalmopathy was predicted by the model with roughly 71% sensitivity and roughly 72% specificity, a median of 6.5 months before onset.

This clonotype was seen at least ten times. Its antigen is currently not known. No clone much larger than this one lies a single base away; base qualities are absent. The CDR3 spans 16 residues, from the cysteine through the phenylalanine. Of the read, only the CDR3 DNA is kept; its 48 bases are in frame from base 1. Reading the germline V gene (reference sequence) gives CDR1 DFQATT and CDR2 SNEGSKA. Germline trimming: 1 base from V, 5 bases from J; junction bases outside gene matches: 7. In the ophthalmopathy patients, disease was moderately to severely active, with a Clinical Activity Score of 3 or more, a NOSPECS grade of 4 or more, and a duration of less than 3 months. The study excluded patients with uncontrolled infections, other autoimmune diseases, pregnancy or lactation. Clinical symptoms, serum thyroxine and TRAb, thyroid ultrasound, and orbital computed tomography formed the basis for the diagnoses. PBMCs were isolated from about 9.2 ml of fresh peripheral blood by Ficoll-Paque density gradient centrifugation. Total RNA was extracted with Trizol reagent, and quality was checked on an Agilent 2100 Bioanalyzer.

TCR beta CDR3 regions were amplified from RNA transcripts. A first-round RT-PCR of the TCR CDR3 used the HTBI primer set with the Qiagen OneStep RT-PCR kit. The libraries were constructed in a second round of multiplex PCR and then size-selected and purified. Sequencing of the libraries was done on an Illumina HiSeq2000 using paired-end 100 bp reads. As for how the authors treated the data: SOAPnuke was used to process the raw data, with reads discarded if the reads contained adapters or uncalled bases, had a mean Phred below 15, or lacked an exact constant-primer or identifier match. COPE v1.2.5 was used to merge high-quality paired reads, and clonotypes were defined as unique nucleotide sequences. MiTCR v1.1 was used to align the clonotypes against IMGT TRBV, TRBD and TRBJ reference segments. The analysis was restricted to V-J combinations with a frequency above 0.0001, which together covered around 99% of the repertoires. The TCS score was defined as the ratio of F50 (clonal expansion) to E x V (chaos), calculated using BLOSUM62-based TCRdist between CDR3 peptides within each V-J. Welch's t-statistics and random forest reduced just over 500 V-J features to about 12, which were used in a naive Bayes classifier (R e1071). The similarity between thyroid and blood repertoires was quantified using the Morisita-Horn index. The raw public data were reprocessed by TCRdb itself: fastp quality trimming at Q25, MiXCR clonotype calling, in-frame beta chains only. CDR3 protein sequences are deduplicated, and each keeps its most common genes and DNA. V and J calls and clone size were set by TCRdb, not the authors. Recorded for this sample are about 610,000 distinct CDR3 sequences; approximately 15% of them occurred a single time. The ten largest clones add up to roughly 4.5% of the sample.

This sequence uses TRBV20-1 and TRBJ2-7, with TRBD2 matching 14 junction bases. The clonotype originates from a middle-aged woman with Graves' ophthalmopathy. Sequenced sample: blood. The DNA is as follows: TGCAGTGCTAGAGGTTCAGGGACTAGCGGGGGAGACGAGCAGTACTTC. This sequence encodes CSARGSGTSGGDEQYF.